Here is one TCR beta chain with its context. The antigen remains unidentified. This sample stems from a study of OX40 agonist ivuxolimab in advanced cancers. Trimming cost V 0 bases and J 0 bases, with 9 bases left between them. This CDR3 has 16 amino acids. In germline, CDR1 is KGHSH, CDR2 LQKENI. Individuals having autoimmune disease history or systemic immunosuppression were not enrolled. The assay was immunoSEQ multiplex PCR, and TCRdb's table has in-frame clones only and misses some. The sample yields tens of thousands of clones, 88% seen once. Broader study findings: Clonal expansion among partial responders at 0.1-3.0 mg/kg ranked near the lowest. Expanded clones were, on average, more numerous among CD8+ T cells than CD4+.

The J gene is TRBJ2-1, the V gene TRBV18, with TRBD2 as a possible D gene (6 bases). The sequencing used CD4+ or CD8+ T cells sorted from blood, collected in a trial of the OX40 agonist ivuxolimab. This sequence was found in an adult with an advanced solid tumor such as melanoma, head and neck, liver or kidney cancer. CDR3 in DNA: TGTGCCAGCTCACCACCGAGCGGGTACTCCTACAATGAGCAGTTCTTC. Amino acids: CASSPPSGYSYNEQFF.